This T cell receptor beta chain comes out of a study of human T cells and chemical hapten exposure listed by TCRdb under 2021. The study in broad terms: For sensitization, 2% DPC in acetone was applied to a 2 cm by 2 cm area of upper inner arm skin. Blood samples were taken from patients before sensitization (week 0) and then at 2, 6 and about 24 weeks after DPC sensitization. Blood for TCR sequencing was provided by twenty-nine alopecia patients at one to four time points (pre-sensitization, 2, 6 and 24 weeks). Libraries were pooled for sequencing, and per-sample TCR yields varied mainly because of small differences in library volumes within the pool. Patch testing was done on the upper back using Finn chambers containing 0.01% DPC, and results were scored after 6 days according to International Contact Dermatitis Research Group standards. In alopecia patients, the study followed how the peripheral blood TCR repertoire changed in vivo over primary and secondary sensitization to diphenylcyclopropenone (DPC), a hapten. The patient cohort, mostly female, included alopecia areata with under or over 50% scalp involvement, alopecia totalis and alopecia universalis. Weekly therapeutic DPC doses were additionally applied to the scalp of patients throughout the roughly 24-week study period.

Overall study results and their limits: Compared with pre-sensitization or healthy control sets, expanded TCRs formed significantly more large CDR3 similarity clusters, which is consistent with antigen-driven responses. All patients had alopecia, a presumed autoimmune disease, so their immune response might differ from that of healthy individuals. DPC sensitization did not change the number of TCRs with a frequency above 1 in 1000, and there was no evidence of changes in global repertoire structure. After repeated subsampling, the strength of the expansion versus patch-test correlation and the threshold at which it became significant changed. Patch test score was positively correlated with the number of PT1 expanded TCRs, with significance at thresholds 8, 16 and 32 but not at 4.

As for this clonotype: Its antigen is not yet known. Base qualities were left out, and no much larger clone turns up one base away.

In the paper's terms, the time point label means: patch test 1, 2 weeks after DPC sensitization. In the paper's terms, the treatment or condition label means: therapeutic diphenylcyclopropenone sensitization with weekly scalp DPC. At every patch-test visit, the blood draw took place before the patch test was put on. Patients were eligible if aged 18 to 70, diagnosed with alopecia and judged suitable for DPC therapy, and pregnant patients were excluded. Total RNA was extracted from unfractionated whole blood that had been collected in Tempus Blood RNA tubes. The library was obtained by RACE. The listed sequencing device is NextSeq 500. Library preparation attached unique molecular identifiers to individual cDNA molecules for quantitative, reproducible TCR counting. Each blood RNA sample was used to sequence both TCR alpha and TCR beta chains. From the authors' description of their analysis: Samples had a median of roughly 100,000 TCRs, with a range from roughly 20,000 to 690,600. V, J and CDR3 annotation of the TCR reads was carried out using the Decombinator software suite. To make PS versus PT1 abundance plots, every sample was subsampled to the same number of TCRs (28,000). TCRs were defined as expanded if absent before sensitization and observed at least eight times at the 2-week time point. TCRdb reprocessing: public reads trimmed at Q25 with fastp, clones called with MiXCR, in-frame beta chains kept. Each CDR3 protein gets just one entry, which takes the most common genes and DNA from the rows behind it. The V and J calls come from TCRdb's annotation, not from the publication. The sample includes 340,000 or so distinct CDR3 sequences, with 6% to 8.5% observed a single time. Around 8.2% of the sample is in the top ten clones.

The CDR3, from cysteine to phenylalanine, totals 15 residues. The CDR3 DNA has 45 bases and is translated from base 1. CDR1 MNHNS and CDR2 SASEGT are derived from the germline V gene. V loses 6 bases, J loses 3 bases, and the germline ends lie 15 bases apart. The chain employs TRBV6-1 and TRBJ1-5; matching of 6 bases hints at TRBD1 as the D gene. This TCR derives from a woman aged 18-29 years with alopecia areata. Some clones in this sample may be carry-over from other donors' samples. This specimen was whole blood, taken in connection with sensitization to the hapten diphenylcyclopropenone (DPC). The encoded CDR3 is CASSRQAFDNQPQHF. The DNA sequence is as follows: TGTGCCAGCAGCCGACAGGCGTTTGACAATCAGCCCCAGCATTTT.